Listed below are T cell receptor beta chains from one sample, sequenced in a study of cytomegalovirus exposure and HLA in healthy donors. The method was immunoSEQ multiplex PCR; TCRdb's version includes in-frame clones alone and lacks a portion of them. The sample consists of fewer than 110,000 clones, 75% of them appearing once. Sequenced: PBMCs. The receptors shown here come from a man aged 50 to 59 in good health and CMV-seronegative. CDR3s include the opening cysteine and the closing phenylalanine or tryptophan. The D gene is left open where the match is weak. Some rows mark clone size as missing; the rest say once, few, many or name a class of expanded clone.

J: TRBJ2-1; V: TRBV28; size: NA; D: NA; DNA: TGTGCCAGCAATACAGGGAATTTGTACAATGAGCAGTTCTTC; CDR3: CASNTGNLYNEQFF
J: TRBJ2-7; V: TRBV19; size: NA; D: NA; DNA: TGTGCCAGTAGTACGTCAACCTACGAGCAGTACTTC; CDR3: CASSTSTYEQYF
J: TRBJ2-7; V: TRBV20-1; size: NA; D: NA; DNA: TGCAGTGCCGACACGAGGGACGAGCAGTACTTC; CDR3: CSADTRDEQYF
J: TRBJ2-5; V: TRBV2; size: NA; D: TRBD2; DNA: TGTGCCAGCAGAGGGACTAGCTCGGCGGAGACCCAGTACTTC; CDR3: CASRGTSSAETQYF
J: TRBJ1-5; V: TRBV7-9; size: once; D: TRBD1; DNA: TGTGCCAGCAGCGGACAGGGGAATCAGCCCCAGCATTTT; CDR3: CASSGQGNQPQHF
J: TRBJ1-4; V: TRBV19; size: once; D: NA; DNA: TGTGCCAGTAACAACGCAAGAAATGAAAAACTGTTTTTT; CDR3: CASNNARNEKLFF
J: TRBJ2-7; V: TRBV5-4; size: NA; D: TRBD2; DNA: TGTGCCAGCAGCGTACTAGCGGGGGGCGCCTACGAGCAGTACTTC; CDR3: CASSVLAGGAYEQYF
J: TRBJ2-7; V: TRBV5-1; size: NA; D: TRBD1; DNA: TGCGCCAGCAGCTTGGACCCGGGGACAGGGTTCGACGAGCAGTACTTC; CDR3: CASSLDPGTGFDEQYF
J: TRBJ2-2; V: TRBV4-3; size: NA; D: TRBD2; DNA: TGCGCCAGCAGCCTATTTTGGACTAGCGGGATTACGAACACCGGGGAGCTGTTTTTT; CDR3: CASSLFWTSGITNTGELFF
J: TRBJ2-3; V: TRBV9; size: NA; D: TRBD2; DNA: TGTGCCAGCAGCGTAGTAGGGACTAGCGTTTCGGATACGCAGTATTTT; CDR3: CASSVVGTSVSDTQYF
J: TRBJ1-2; V: TRBV18; size: NA; D: TRBD1; DNA: TGTGCCAGCTCGTCACAGGGGTTGGACTATGGCTACACCTTC; CDR3: CASSSQGLDYGYTF
J: TRBJ1-6; V: TRBV7-9; size: NA; D: NA; DNA: TGTGCCAGCAGCCTTACGGACGGGGGAAATTCACCCCTCCACTTT; CDR3: CASSLTDGGNSPLHF
J: TRBJ2-7; V: TRBV25-1; size: few; D: TRBD1; DNA: TGTGCCAGCAGTGATTATGGGACAGGGAGGTACGAGCAGTACTTC; CDR3: CASSDYGTGRYEQYF
J: TRBJ1-3; V: TRBV15; size: NA; D: TRBD1; DNA: TGTGCCACCAGCAGAGGGACACTCCGGGACAGTGGAAACACCATATATTTT; CDR3: CATSRGTLRDSGNTIYF
J: TRBJ1-5; V: TRBV2; size: few; D: NA; DNA: TGTGCCAGCAGCAATCGACAGGACAATCAGCCCCAGCATTTT; CDR3: CASSNRQDNQPQHF
J: TRBJ1-4; V: TRBV2; size: NA; D: TRBD1; DNA: TGTGCCAGCAGTGAAAGGACAGGGGACTATGAAAAACTGTTTTTT; CDR3: CASSERTGDYEKLFF
J: TRBJ2-5; V: TRBV11-2; size: once; D: NA; DNA: TGTGCCAGCAGCGTCGGGACTCCCAAGGAGACCCAGTACTTC; CDR3: CASSVGTPKETQYF
J: TRBJ1-2; V: TRBV27; size: NA; D: NA; DNA: TGTGCCAGCAGTTTATTATTCGGCCAGGGCTATGGCTACACCTTC; CDR3: CASSLLFGQGYGYTF
J: TRBJ2-5; V: TRBV15; size: NA; D: TRBD1; DNA: TGTGCCACCAGCAGGCCCGGGACAGGGGGAAAGACCCAGTACTTC; CDR3: CATSRPGTGGKTQYF
J: TRBJ1-4; V: TRBV28; size: NA; D: TRBD1; DNA: TGTGCCAGCATCAGGGGGCTGGGGGGGAATGAAAAACTGTTTTTT; CDR3: CASIRGLGGNEKLFF
J: TRBJ2-7; V: TRBV5-6; size: NA; D: TRBD1; DNA: TGTGCCAGCAGCTTGGGACAGGGGGGGTCCTACGAGCAGTACTTC; CDR3: CASSLGQGGSYEQYF
J: TRBJ1-3; V: TRBV6-1; size: NA; D: TRBD1; DNA: TGTGCCAGCAGTGGAGGACAGGGGGCTGGAAACACCATATATTTT; CDR3: CASSGGQGAGNTIYF
J: TRBJ2-6; V: TRBV13; size: NA; D: TRBD2; DNA: TGTGCCAGCAGCTTCGGGGGGACCGGGGCCAACGTCCTGACTTTC; CDR3: CASSFGGTGANVLTF
J: TRBJ2-3; V: TRBV5-1; size: NA; D: TRBD2; DNA: TGCGCCAGCGGTGGGGATCTAGCGGTTGGCACAGATACGCAGTATTTT; CDR3: CASGGDLAVGTDTQYF
J: TRBJ1-1; V: TRBV10-2; size: NA; D: TRBD1; DNA: TGCGCCAGCAGTGGGGCAGACAGGGGCAACACTGAAGCTTTCTTT; CDR3: CASSGADRGNTEAFF
J: TRBJ2-7; V: TRBV7-2; size: NA; D: TRBD2; DNA: TGTGCCAGCAGCTTTGCCGGGACTAGCGGCGCCTACGAGCAGTACTTC; CDR3: CASSFAGTSGAYEQYF
J: TRBJ2-7; V: TRBV4-3; size: NA; D: TRBD1; DNA: TGCGCCAGCAGCCAAAGGACAGGGGGACACGAGCAGTACTTC; CDR3: CASSQRTGGHEQYF
J: TRBJ2-5; V: TRBV7-9; size: NA; D: NA; DNA: TGTGCCAGCAGCTGGCTGTGGGAGAAAGAGACCCAGTACTTC; CDR3: CASSWLWEKETQYF
J: TRBJ2-3; V: TRBV30; size: NA; D: NA; DNA: TGTGCCTGGAGTGGTGGGGCGAGCACAGATACGCAGTATTTT; CDR3: CAWSGGASTDTQYF
J: TRBJ1-4; V: TRBV21-1; size: few; D: NA; DNA: TGTGCCCGACAACGACGGTCTAATGAAAAACTGTTTTTT; CDR3: CARQRRSNEKLFF
J: TRBJ1-6; V: TRBV6-4; size: NA; D: TRBD1; DNA: TGTGCCAGCAGTGACTCGGGCAGGGGGTTTAATTCACCCCTCCACTTT; CDR3: CASSDSGRGFNSPLHF
J: TRBJ2-1; V: TRBV9; size: NA; D: TRBD1; DNA: TGTGCCAGCAGCGTAGGACAGGGCTACAATGAGCAGTTCTTC; CDR3: CASSVGQGYNEQFF
J: TRBJ1-5; V: TRBV28; size: NA; D: TRBD1; DNA: TGTGCCAGCAGTTTGGGACAGGGGACCCAGCCCCAGCATTTT; CDR3: CASSLGQGTQPQHF